This T cell receptor beta chain was obtained from a study of blood T cell repertoires in COVID-19. Produced via immunoSEQ multiplex PCR; TCRdb's table is partial and in-frame only. The repertoire holds over 150,000 clones, with 60% to 85% as singletons. V lost 4 bases and J lost 7; bases outside the gene matches: 7. The germline V gene encodes CDR1 MDHEN and CDR2 SYDVKM. The CDR3 length is 15 residues. This clone was seen a single time. This chain uses TRBV28 with TRBJ2-1; 10 nucleotides align to TRBD1. Sequences were obtained from peripheral blood. This clonotype was obtained from a man older than 75 with acute or convalescent COVID-19. The CDR3, as DNA: TGTGCCAGCAGTTCCGGGGACAGGGGCCTGAATGAGCAGTTCTTC. As protein: CASSSGDRGLNEQFF.